The clone carrying this TCR beta chain was seen a few times. These data are taken from a study of T cells after yellow fever vaccination. TCRdb passed the 5' RACE reads through MiXCR, listing each CDR3 protein once. This sample has over 150,000 distinct CDR3 sequences, with approximately 6.2% found just once. The CDR3 runs 17 residues. Germline CDR1 and CDR2: SGHDN and FVKESK. Losses at the gene ends were 2 bases for V and 5 bases for J; bases not matched to a gene: 10. This specimen consisted of CD4+ T cells sorted from PBMCs, obtained on the day of the first yellow fever vaccination. The chain employs TRBV14 and TRBJ2-1, with 9 bases that match TRBD2. The clonotype originates from a man between 18 and 29 years old who received the YFV17D yellow fever vaccine. CDR3 loop: CASSQKGSSGGNNEQFF. The CDR3 DNA sequence: TGTGCCAGCAGCCAAAAGGGTAGTAGCGGGGGCAACAATGAGCAGTTCTTC.